Listed here are 22 T cell receptor beta chains from one sample, sequenced in a study of blood T cell repertoires in COVID-19. Measured with immunoSEQ multiplex PCR; TCRdb has only the in-frame clones, and not every one. Among about 150,000 clones listed, about 77% were seen once. Material: peripheral blood. The source is a woman at least 80 years old with acute or convalescent COVID-19.

This clone has more than one count but fewer than ten. The rearrangement joins TRBV5-1 to TRBJ2-5; 15 nucleotides line up with TRBD2. Germline CDR1 is SGHRS and CDR2 is YFSETQ. The V segment lost 7 bases and the J segment 5 bases; nucleotides outside the gene matches: 12. The CDR3 runs 17 residues. CDR3 amino acids: CASSYGLAGGGAETQYF. The CDR3 DNA reads TGCGCCAGCTCCTACGGACTAGCGGGAGGGGGTGCCGAGACCCAGTACTTC.

The V call is TRBV11-1, the J call TRBJ1-1; TRBD1 agrees at 10 bases. Germline V gene data show CDR1 as SGHAT and CDR2 as FQDESV (reference sequence). The trim removed 2 bases at V and 3 bases at J, leaving 6 bases unmatched. The CDR3 totals 16 residues. The CDR3 sequence is CASSLTTGTGDTEAFF. CDR3 coding DNA: TGTGCCAGCAGCTTAACTACCGGGACAGGGGACACTGAAGCTTTCTTT.

J is TRBJ2-7 and V is TRBV7-8; 7 positions match TRBD1. Germline V gene sequence: CDR1 SGHVS, CDR2 FQNEAQ. The CDR3 length is 14 residues. Germline trimming cut 5 bases from V and 2 bases from J; bases unmatched to any gene: 6. CDR3 protein: CASSHRGQTYEQYF. CDR3 coding DNA: TGTGCCAGCAGCCATAGGGGACAGACCTACGAGCAGTACTTC.

CDR3: CASKDREYEQYF. For the CDR3, the DNA is TGTGCCAGTAAAGACAGGGAATACGAGCAGTACTTC. This chain uses TRBV19 with TRBJ2-7; 7 nucleotides align to TRBD1. CDR1 and CDR2 (germline): LNHDA, SQIVND (reference sequence). With 7 bases clipped from V and 4 bases from J, the junction kept 4 bases outside the gene matches. The CDR3 totals 12 residues.

The chain carries TRBV21-1 and TRBJ1-1. TRBV21-1 is annotated as a pseudogene. The CDR3 extends over 16 amino acids. CDR3 protein: CASSKKSEGSRTEAFF. The DNA of the CDR3 is TGTGCCAGCAGCAAAAAGTCGGAGGGGAGTAGAACTGAAGCTTTCTTT.

CDR3 nucleotides: TGCGCCAGCAGCTTCGAGCCAGGGGCGGGAGGGAGCGATGAGCAGTTCTTC. This codes for CASSFEPGAGGSDEQFF. J is TRBJ2-1 and V is TRBV5-1; 9 bases map to TRBD2. Germline V CDR1 and CDR2: SGHRS, YFSETQ. This CDR3 is 17 amino acids long. V shed 2 bases, J shed 8 bases, and the junction held 14 bases outside the gene matches.

This clone was detected once. The chain joins TRBV30 to TRBJ1-2, with 8 positions matching TRBD1. Per the germline V gene, CDR1 is GTSNPN and CDR2 is SVGIG (reference sequence). This CDR3 region has 13 residues. V shed 3 bases and J 3 bases; nucleotides not matched to a gene: 3. CDR3 nucleotide sequence: TGTGCCTGGAGCGGACAGGGCGACTATGGCTACACCTTC. Protein: CAWSGQGDYGYTF.

This clone was detected once. This chain links TRBV15 with TRBJ2-6; D not resolved. This CDR3 is built from 15 residues. V was pared by 2 bases and J by 3 bases, with 8 bases between. From germline, CDR1 is LNHNV and CDR2 YYDKDF (reference sequence). CDR3 in DNA: TGTGCCACCAGCAGACCAGGCCTTGGGGCCAACGTCCTGACTTTC. It codes for CATSRPGLGANVLTF.

This chain connects TRBV4-2 to TRBJ1-1; D not resolved. CDR1 is LGHNA and CDR2 is YNFKEQ in the germline V gene. This CDR3 spans 14 amino acids. V lost 1 base, J lost 6 bases, and 12 bases lay in between. The CDR3 DNA is TGTGCCAGCAGCCAAGTAGGGAGGGAGGCTGAAGCTTTCTTT. Residues: CASSQVGREAEAFF.

The chain has TRBV29-1 and TRBJ1-6; D is possibly TRBD1 (5 bases). CDR3 length: 13 amino acids. The germline CDR1 and CDR2 sequences are SQVTM and ANQGSEA. Trimming pared 8 bases from V and 10 bases from J, leaving 18 bases between. As DNA, the CDR3 is TGCAGCCTCACTCACGGGGGAAGCTCACCCCTCCACTTT. It encodes CSLTHGGSSPLHF.

The chain employs TRBV2 and TRBJ2-2; TRBD1 matches 9 bases. Germline V gene data show CDR1 as SNHLY and CDR2 as FYNNEI. This CDR3 comprises 15 residues. V lost 6 bases and J lost 0; bases outside the gene matches: 2. Written as DNA, the CDR3 is TGTGCCAGCAGGAGACAGGGGGCGAACACCGGGGAGCTGTTTTTT. Residues: CASRRQGANTGELFF.

This chain links TRBV7-9 with TRBJ2-2, with 7 bases matching TRBD1. With 3 bases clipped from V and 5 bases from J, the junction kept 3 bases outside the gene matches. CDR1 is SEHNR, CDR2 FQNEAQ, per germline (reference sequence). CDR3 length: 14 amino acids. CDR3 DNA: TGTGCCAGCAGCTTCACAGGGGTGACCGGGGAGCTGTTTTTT. It yields the protein CASSFTGVTGELFF.

J is TRBJ2-5 and V is TRBV28, with 12 bases matching TRBD2. With V trimmed by 5 bases and J by 4 bases, 5 bases remained unmatched. Germline V gives CDR1 MDHEN, CDR2 SYDVKM. This CDR3 contains 15 residues. CDR3 region: CASSPASGGGETQYF. The CDR3 bases are TGTGCCAGCAGTCCGGCTAGCGGGGGGGGAGAGACCCAGTACTTC. Complete variable domain (other parts from reference TRBV28 and TRBJ2-5): DVKVTQSSRYLVKRTGEKVFLECVQDMDHENMFWYRQDPGLGLRLIYFSYDVKMKEKGDIPEGYSVSREKKERFSLILESASTNQTSMYLCASSPASGGGETQYFGPGTRLLVL.

This clone was counted a few times. V is TRBV10-3 and J is TRBJ1-2, with D possibly TRBD1 on 6 matching bases. V gave up 10 bases and J gave up 2 bases, with 20 bases separating them. The V gene's germline CDR1 is ENHRY and CDR2 SYGVKD. The CDR3 runs to 15 residues. The CDR3 sequence: CATLDWTAQNYGYTF. CDR3 DNA sequence: TGTGCCACGCTGGACTGGACAGCACAGAACTATGGCTACACCTTC.

The chain combines TRBV4-1 with TRBJ2-3; 8 bases map to TRBD1. CDR3 length equals 17 residues. CDR1 and CDR2 from the germline V gene are MGHRA and YSYEKL. The junction had 13 bases not matched to a gene; V was cut back by 4 bases and J by 4 bases. The CDR3 spells CASSLGTGLRAADTQYF. CDR3 nucleotide sequence: TGCGCCAGCAGCCTCGGGACAGGCCTCCGAGCGGCAGATACGCAGTATTTT.

The gene calls are TRBV10-3 and TRBJ2-5; 8 bases line up with TRBD1. This CDR3 contains 15 residues. After removal of 3 bases from V and 3 bases from J, the junction contained 6 bases not matched to a gene. The germline V gene has CDR1 ENHRY and CDR2 SYGVKD. CDR3 bases: TGTGCCATCAGTGATTGGACAGGGATGGAAGAGACCCAGTACTTC. As protein: CAISDWTGMEETQYF.

The rearrangement joins TRBV4-1 to TRBJ1-4, with D tentatively TRBD1 (5 bases). The V end was cut by 4 bases, the J end by 7 bases, with 19 bases between. This CDR3 contains 16 residues. Germline lookup yields CDR1 MGHRA and CDR2 YSYEKL. As DNA, the CDR3 is TGCGCCAGCAGCCCACGTCAGGGTCAAGGAATTGAAAAACTGTTTTTT. This codes for CASSPRQGQGIEKLFF.

The chain couples TRBV7-8 to TRBJ2-2; 12 bases map to TRBD1. CDR3 length: 16 residues. V shed 4 bases, J shed 7 bases, and the junction held 7 bases outside the gene matches. Per the germline V gene, CDR1 is SGHVS and CDR2 is FQNEAQ. For the CDR3, the DNA is TGTGCCAGCAGCTCGGGGACAGGGGGCGCCGGCGGGGAGCTGTTTTTT. It yields the protein CASSSGTGGAGGELFF.

This rearrangement joins TRBV30 to TRBJ1-1; 8 nucleotides line up with TRBD1. The CDR3 covers 13 residues. Germline V gives CDR1 GTSNPN, CDR2 SVGIG (reference sequence). V lost 8 bases, J lost 5 bases, and 10 bases stayed unmatched. CDR3 DNA: TGTGCCCGGGGCAGGGGGCTGGGGACTGAAGCTTTCTTT. This codes for CARGRGLGTEAFF.

The chain combines TRBV2 with TRBJ1-5; possibly TRBD1 for D (6 bases). With 3 bases removed from V and 7 bases from J, the gap between germline ends came to 13 bases. The CDR3 spans 14 residues. The germline CDR1 and CDR2 sequences are SNHLY and FYNNEI. CDR3 loop: CASSEQGLRQPQHF. CDR3 nucleotide sequence: TGTGCCAGCAGTGAGCAGGGGTTACGCCAGCCCCAGCATTTT. Variable domain in full (rest from reference TRBV2 and TRBJ1-5): EPEVTQTPSHQVTQMGQEVILRCVPISNHLYFYWYRQILGQKVEFLVSFYNNEISEKSEIFDDQFSVERPDGSNFTLKIRSTKLEDSAMYFCASSEQGLRQPQHFGDGTRLSIL.

At least ten counts were recorded for this clone. V and J are TRBV30 and TRBJ1-2; no firm D call. CDR3 size: 13 residues. The V and J ends lost 0 bases and 8 bases respectively, with 13 bases between them. In germline, CDR1 is GTSNPN, CDR2 SVGIG (reference sequence). CDR3 in amino acids: CAWSVWERGGYTF. CDR3 coding DNA: TGTGCCTGGAGTGTATGGGAGCGTGGCGGCTACACCTTC.

The genes are TRBV4-1 and TRBJ1-2; D is unresolved. Per germline, CDR1 MGHRA and CDR2 YSYEKL. The V end was cut by 1 base, the J end by 8 bases, with 14 bases between. The CDR3 consists of 14 residues. CDR3: CASSQVTTARGYTF. The CDR3 DNA sequence: TGCGCCAGCAGCCAAGTGACTACAGCCAGGGGCTACACCTTC.